This is a list of T cell receptor beta chains from one sample in a study of tumor and adjacent non-tumor tissue in lung cancer. TCRdb reprocessed the multiplex PCR reads with MiXCR, giving one entry per CDR3 protein. The sample includes 44,000 or so distinct CDR3 sequences, roughly three fifths of them seen just once. The specimen sequenced was distant non-tumor lung tissue. These receptor sequences come from a woman aged 40 to 49 with non-small cell lung cancer. Each CDR3 is given with its conserved first and last residue. The D gene is left open where the match is weak. The size entry is marked missing in some rows and otherwise reads once, few, many or a size class.

j_call: TRBJ1-5; v_call: TRBV5-1; clone_size: .; cdr3_length: 13; d_call: TRBD1; cdr3_aa: CAGSVARGQPQHF; cdr3_nt: TGCGCCGGCAGCGTGGCCAGGGGGCAGCCCCAGCATTTT
j_call: TRBJ2-3; v_call: TRBV18; clone_size: .; cdr3_length: 18; d_call: .; cdr3_aa: CDSPAPGLALSSTDTQYF; cdr3_nt: TGTGACAGCCCAGCTCCGGGGCTTGCCCTATCTAGCACAGATACGCAGTATTTT
j_call: TRBJ1-6; v_call: TRBV6-6; clone_size: once; cdr3_length: 15; d_call: TRBD1; cdr3_aa: CASSLRTGKYPPLHF; cdr3_nt: TGTGCCAGCAGTTTAAGGACAGGGAAGTATCCACCTCTCCACTTT
j_call: TRBJ2-7; v_call: TRBV5-1; clone_size: many; cdr3_length: 14; d_call: .; cdr3_aa: CASSLEGPPYEQYF; cdr3_nt: TGCGCCAGCAGCTTGGAGGGACCACCCTACGAGCAGTACTTC
j_call: TRBJ2-3; v_call: TRBV10-2; clone_size: .; cdr3_length: 16; d_call: .; cdr3_aa: CASRLTPSGLTDRQYF; cdr3_nt: TGCGCCAGCAGATTGACGCCCAGCGGCCTCACAGATAGACAGTATTTT
j_call: TRBJ1-5; v_call: TRBV20-1; clone_size: .; cdr3_length: 14; d_call: .; cdr3_aa: CSVRDREGTQLQHF; cdr3_nt: TGCAGTGTTAGAGATCGGGAAGGGACACAGCTCCAGCATTTT
j_call: TRBJ2-7; v_call: TRBV28; clone_size: .; cdr3_length: 17; d_call: .; cdr3_aa: CASSRPGGGFLSYEQYF; cdr3_nt: TGTGCCAGCAGCCGACCAGGAGGGGGGTTCCTCTCCTACGAGCAGTACTTC
j_call: TRBJ2-6; v_call: TRBV11-2; clone_size: once; cdr3_length: 14; d_call: .; cdr3_aa: CASSPAAGAKILTF; cdr3_nt: TGTGCCAGCAGCCCTGCTGCTGGGGCCAAAATCCTGACTTTC
j_call: TRBJ1-2; v_call: TRBV4-1; clone_size: .; cdr3_length: 14; d_call: .; cdr3_aa: CASSQDLASYGYAF; cdr3_nt: TGCGCCAGCAGCCAAGATTTGGCCTCCTATGGCTACGCCTTC
j_call: TRBJ2-1; v_call: TRBV2; clone_size: .; cdr3_length: 14; d_call: .; cdr3_aa: CASAGTLSNNEQFF; cdr3_nt: TGTGCGTCCGCCGGGACATTATCGAACAATGAGCAGTTCTTC
j_call: TRBJ1-2; v_call: TRBV11-2; clone_size: few; cdr3_length: 15; d_call: .; cdr3_aa: CASSLETPWRYGYTF; cdr3_nt: TGCGCCAGCAGCTTAGAGACCCCGTGGCGCTATGGCTACACCTTC
j_call: TRBJ2-1; v_call: TRBV28; clone_size: many; cdr3_length: 15; d_call: .; cdr3_aa: CASSSWMIAQNEQFF; cdr3_nt: TGTGCCAGCAGTTCCTGGATGATAGCCCAGAATGAGCAGTTCTTC
j_call: TRBJ2-5; v_call: TRBV6-6; clone_size: .; cdr3_length: 15; d_call: .; cdr3_aa: CASRRRDKSQETQYF; cdr3_nt: TGTGCCAGCCGACGACGTGACAAGTCCCAAGAGACCCAGTACTTC
j_call: TRBJ2-1; v_call: TRBV28; clone_size: .; cdr3_length: 16; d_call: TRBD2; cdr3_aa: CASILSGGSSYNEQFF; cdr3_nt: TGTGCCAGCATTCTATCGGGAGGGAGCTCCTACAATGAGCAGTTCTTC
j_call: TRBJ2-3; v_call: TRBV20-1; clone_size: few; cdr3_length: 17; d_call: TRBD2; cdr3_aa: CSARDLLAGGPADTQYF; cdr3_nt: TGCAGTGCTAGAGATCTACTAGCGGGAGGGCCCGCAGATACGCAGTATTTT
j_call: TRBJ2-1; v_call: TRBV6-5; clone_size: .; cdr3_length: 17; d_call: TRBD2; cdr3_aa: CASRKLLAGGQHSEQFF; cdr3_nt: TGTGCCAGCAGGAAACTTTTAGCGGGAGGGCAACACAGTGAGCAGTTCTTC
j_call: TRBJ1-1; v_call: TRBV7-9; clone_size: many; cdr3_length: 12; d_call: .; cdr3_aa: CASSVPNTEAFF; cdr3_nt: TGTGCCAGCAGCGTGCCAAACACTGAAGCTTTCTTT
j_call: TRBJ1-5; v_call: TRBV5-4; clone_size: .; cdr3_length: 15; d_call: .; cdr3_aa: CASSLCRGKHQSQHF; cdr3_nt: TGTGCCAGCAGCTTGTGCAGGGGCAAGCATCAGTCCCAGCATTTT
j_call: TRBJ1-2; v_call: TRBV4-2; clone_size: many; cdr3_length: 15; d_call: .; cdr3_aa: CASSQDKWDIPGYTF; cdr3_nt: TGTGCCAGCAGCCAAGACAAATGGGATATACCTGGCTACACCTTC
j_call: TRBJ1-1; v_call: TRBV28; clone_size: few; cdr3_length: 15; d_call: .; cdr3_aa: CASSLFGSANTEAFF; cdr3_nt: TGTGCCAGCAGTTTATTTGGGTCAGCGAACACTGAAGCTTTCTTT
j_call: TRBJ2-7; v_call: TRBV20-1; clone_size: .; cdr3_length: 13; d_call: TRBD1; cdr3_aa: CSARDRATYEQYF; cdr3_nt: TGCAGTGCTAGGGACAGGGCCACCTACGAGCAGTACTTC
j_call: TRBJ2-5; v_call: TRBV10-3; clone_size: many; cdr3_length: 14; d_call: .; cdr3_aa: CAIRPQGSGETQYF; cdr3_nt: TGTGCCATCAGACCACAGGGATCGGGAGAGACCCAGTACTTC
j_call: TRBJ2-7; v_call: TRBV11-1; clone_size: .; cdr3_length: 14; d_call: TRBD1; cdr3_aa: CASSLTGGGYEQYF; cdr3_nt: TGTGCCAGCAGCCTTACAGGGGGCGGCTACGAGCAGTACTTC
j_call: TRBJ2-1; v_call: TRBV21-1; clone_size: many; cdr3_length: 19; d_call: .; cdr3_aa: CASSKDPPSPGVDGNEQFF; cdr3_nt: TGTGCCAGCAGCAAAGATCCCCCCAGCCCGGGGGTGGATGGCAATGAGCAGTTCTTC
j_call: TRBJ2-7; v_call: TRBV11-2; clone_size: .; cdr3_length: 19; d_call: .; cdr3_aa: CASSFYQGIRDGEFHEQYF; cdr3_nt: TGTGCCAGCAGCTTCTATCAGGGAATCCGGGACGGGGAATTTCACGAGCAGTACTTC
j_call: TRBJ2-1; v_call: TRBV20-1; clone_size: .; cdr3_length: 11; d_call: .; cdr3_aa: CSASRLYEQFF; cdr3_nt: TGCAGTGCTAGCAGGCTGTATGAGCAGTTCTTC
j_call: TRBJ1-6; v_call: TRBV11-2; clone_size: .; cdr3_length: 17; d_call: .; cdr3_aa: CASSSRLGTYRSSPPHF; cdr3_nt: TGTGCCAGCAGCTCAAGATTAGGGACATACCGGAGTTCACCCCCCCACTTT
j_call: TRBJ2-6; v_call: TRBV12-3/TRBV12-4; clone_size: many; cdr3_length: 17; d_call: .; cdr3_aa: CASSPRWGRDGANVLTF; cdr3_nt: TGTGCCAGCAGTCCGAGATGGGGCAGGGATGGGGCCAACGTCCTGACTTTC
j_call: TRBJ2-2; v_call: TRBV20-1; clone_size: .; cdr3_length: 17; d_call: TRBD2; cdr3_aa: CSTRRGSSGSGTGELFF; cdr3_nt: TGCAGTACTAGACGCGGGTCTAGCGGGAGTGGCACCGGGGAGCTGTTTTTT
j_call: TRBJ2-3; v_call: TRBV4-1; clone_size: .; cdr3_length: 14; d_call: .; cdr3_aa: CVSSQERTSDTQYF; cdr3_nt: TGCGTCAGCAGTCAAGAACGCACGTCAGATACGCAGTATTTT
j_call: TRBJ2-7; v_call: TRBV12-3/TRBV12-4; clone_size: .; cdr3_length: 17; d_call: .; cdr3_aa: CANSPRIGIEGAYEQYF; cdr3_nt: TGTGCCAACAGTCCACGGATAGGGATTGAAGGAGCCTACGAGCAGTACTTC
j_call: TRBJ2-1; v_call: TRBV20-1; clone_size: .; cdr3_length: 19; d_call: .; cdr3_aa: CSARDLVAGVSRAFGEQFF; cdr3_nt: TGCAGTGCTAGAGATCTTGTGGCAGGGGTTTCCCGGGCCTTTGGTGAGCAGTTCTTC
j_call: TRBJ2-2; v_call: TRBV10-2; clone_size: .; cdr3_length: 14; d_call: TRBD2; cdr3_aa: CASNREDRSGELFF; cdr3_nt: TGCGCGAGCAACCGGGAGGACCGGAGCGGGGAGCTGTTTTTC
j_call: TRBJ2-7; v_call: TRBV29-1; clone_size: .; cdr3_length: 13; d_call: .; cdr3_aa: CSVELGSHYKQYF; cdr3_nt: TGCAGCGTTGAACTCGGGAGCCACTACAAGCAGTACTTC
j_call: TRBJ2-3; v_call: TRBV20-1; clone_size: few; cdr3_length: 15; d_call: TRBD2; cdr3_aa: CSVKGPSGGTDTQYF; cdr3_nt: TGCAGTGTTAAAGGACCTAGCGGGGGGACAGATACGCAGTATTTT
j_call: TRBJ2-7; v_call: TRBV11-3; clone_size: .; cdr3_length: 15; d_call: TRBD1; cdr3_aa: CASGLGTGPANEQYF; cdr3_nt: TGTGCCAGCGGCCTGGGGACAGGTCCCGCCAACGAGCAGTACTTC
j_call: TRBJ2-5; v_call: TRBV11-3; clone_size: .; cdr3_length: 13; d_call: .; cdr3_aa: CASNSGGSEAQYF; cdr3_nt: TGTGCCAGCAACTCCGGAGGGTCGGAGGCCCAGTACTTC
j_call: TRBJ2-5; v_call: TRBV29-1; clone_size: .; cdr3_length: 13; d_call: .; cdr3_aa: CCVECWGHETQYF; cdr3_nt: TGCTGCGTTGAGTGCTGGGGACATGAGACCCAGTACTTC
j_call: TRBJ1-5; v_call: TRBV28; clone_size: .; cdr3_length: 15; d_call: .; cdr3_aa: CASGVQVSSNQPQHF; cdr3_nt: TGTGCCAGTGGAGTACAGGTTTCGAGCAATCAGCCCCAGCATTTT
j_call: TRBJ1-1; v_call: TRBV4-1; clone_size: many; cdr3_length: 13; d_call: .; cdr3_aa: CASSRMENTEAFF; cdr3_nt: TGCGCCAGCAGCCGTATGGAGAACACTGAAGCTTTCTTT
j_call: TRBJ1-2; v_call: TRBV4-2; clone_size: .; cdr3_length: 15; d_call: .; cdr3_aa: CASSQGGIAPYVYTF; cdr3_nt: TGTGCCAGCAGCCAAGGGGGCATAGCCCCCTATGTCTACACCTTC
j_call: TRBJ2-3; v_call: TRBV20-1; clone_size: once; cdr3_length: 13; d_call: .; cdr3_aa: CSARLGGTYTQYF; cdr3_nt: TGCAGTGCTAGGTTGGGCGGCACATATACGCAGTATTTT
j_call: TRBJ2-7; v_call: TRBV6-7; clone_size: .; cdr3_length: 13; d_call: .; cdr3_aa: CVSSADLHYEQYF; cdr3_nt: TGTGTCAGCAGTGCCGACCTTCACTACGAGCAGTACTTC
j_call: TRBJ2-5; v_call: TRBV6-2/TRBV6-3; clone_size: .; cdr3_length: 13; d_call: .; cdr3_aa: CASDWGAQETQYF; cdr3_nt: TGTGCCAGCGACTGGGGGGCGCAAGAGACCCAGTACTTC
j_call: TRBJ2-1; v_call: TRBV11-2; clone_size: .; cdr3_length: 15; d_call: TRBD2; cdr3_aa: CASSLDRTSGRGEFF; cdr3_nt: TGTGCCAGCAGCCTAGATAGGACTAGCGGGAGGGGTGAGTTCTTC
j_call: TRBJ2-1; v_call: TRBV12-3/TRBV12-4; clone_size: .; cdr3_length: 16; d_call: .; cdr3_aa: CDSSLAGISAYNEQFF; cdr3_nt: TGTGACAGCAGTTTAGCTGGGATTAGCGCATACAATGAGCAGTTCTTC
j_call: TRBJ2-1; v_call: TRBV4-2; clone_size: many; cdr3_length: 17; d_call: .; cdr3_aa: CASSQVWAGSSYNEQFF; cdr3_nt: TGTGCCAGCAGCCAAGTTTGGGCCGGGAGCTCCTACAATGAGCAGTTCTTC
j_call: TRBJ1-2; v_call: TRBV11-2; clone_size: medium-sized; cdr3_length: 16; d_call: TRBD1; cdr3_aa: CASSPTDRRRINGYTF; cdr3_nt: TGTGCCAGCAGCCCGACGGACAGGAGGCGGATAAATGGCTACACCTTC
j_call: TRBJ2-1; v_call: TRBV6-5; clone_size: .; cdr3_length: 14; d_call: .; cdr3_aa: CASSGDESYNEQFF; cdr3_nt: TGTGCCAGCAGCGGGGACGAAAGCTACAATGAACAGTTCTTC
j_call: TRBJ2-3; v_call: TRBV24-1; clone_size: .; cdr3_length: 13; d_call: .; cdr3_aa: CATGDSTTNTRYF; cdr3_nt: TGTGCCACCGGTGATTCCACGACAAATACGCGGTATTTT